This T cell receptor (beta chain) stems from a study of OX40 agonist ivuxolimab in advanced cancers. Study-wide background: Prior checkpoint blockade (anti-PD-1, anti-PD-L1 or anti-CTLA-4) was permitted; roughly 40% had it.

Systemic immunosuppression or autoimmune disease history was grounds to exclude patients. This CDR3 is 15 amino acids long. The germline V gene encodes CDR1 MGHDK and CDR2 SYGVNS. J lost 5 bases, V lost 1 base, and 8 bases had no gene match. Sequencing used immunoSEQ multiplex PCR; TCRdb keeps in-frame clones, though not all of them. This sample yields around 70,000 clones, of which around 93% are seen a single time; 0.8% to 1.2% belongs to the top ten. This rearrangement joins TRBV25-1 to TRBJ2-7; 7 bases fit TRBD1. This clonotype was obtained from an adult with an advanced solid tumor such as melanoma, head and neck, liver or kidney cancer. This sample comprised CD4+ or CD8+ T cells sorted from blood, obtained in a trial of the OX40 agonist ivuxolimab. The CDR3: CASSELWTGFDEQYF. CDR3 nucleotide sequence: TGTGCCAGCAGTGAATTGTGGACAGGATTCGACGAGCAGTACTTC.